This is a list of T cell receptor beta chains from one sample in a study of cytomegalovirus exposure and HLA in healthy donors. Profiling relied on immunoSEQ multiplex PCR, and the TCRdb table lists in-frame clones only, not all of them. Of 150,000 or so clones in the sample, around 79% were seen once. Sequencing input: PBMCs. These receptors were taken from a man over 45 in good health and CMV-seropositive. CDR3s include the opening cysteine and the closing phenylalanine or tryptophan. A D gene is named only where the DNA matches it firmly. Size is omitted from some rows. Given values are once, few, many or a class for expanded clones.

DNA	CDR3	size	D	V	J
TGTGCCAGCAGCGCCGCGGGGGGGCGCGTCATGAACACTGAAGCTTTCTTT	CASSAAGGRVMNTEAFF	.	.	TRBV5-5	TRBJ1-1
TGCGCCAGCAGCCAAGGTGGAGGGCATTTCTTT	CASSQGGGHFF	once	.	TRBV4-1	TRBJ1-1
TGTGCCAGTAGTATGCGGGGGACACCTACTTTCTATGGCTACACCTTC	CASSMRGTPTFYGYTF	.	.	TRBV19	TRBJ1-2
TGTGCCAGCAGTACCGCGGCTAGCGGGGGGGCCGCAACTGAGCAGTTCTTC	CASSTAASGGAATEQFF	.	TRBD2	TRBV6-4	TRBJ2-1
TGTGCCAGCAGTGACAGCGTTGTCAGGGCAACTAATGAAAAACTGTTTTTT	CASSDSVVRATNEKLFF	.	.	TRBV6-1	TRBJ1-4
TGCAGTGTTACCGGGACAATCACCTACGAGCAGTACTTC	CSVTGTITYEQYF	.	.	TRBV29-1	TRBJ2-7
TGTGCCAGCAGTGAAGAAGGACAGGGAATAAGAAAACTGTTTTTT	CASSEEGQGIRKLFF	many	TRBD1	TRBV6-1	TRBJ1-4
TGTGCCAGCAGCTCCGAGGACAGGGATGGAGTTATCCCCGGGGAGACCCAGTACTTC	CASSSEDRDGVIPGETQYF	.	TRBD1	TRBV7-9	TRBJ2-5
TGCAGCGTTCGCGGGGGTATGAACACTGAAGCTTTCTTT	CSVRGGMNTEAFF	.	.	TRBV29-1	TRBJ1-1
TGCAGCGTTCCTCACTCAAGCTCCTACAATGAGCAGTTCTTC	CSVPHSSSYNEQFF	.	.	TRBV29-1	TRBJ2-1
TGTGCCAGCAGCCTATGGGACAACTCCGAGGCGGGCGAAAAACTGTTTTTT	CASSLWDNSEAGEKLFF	.	.	TRBV7-9	TRBJ1-4
TGTGCCAGCAGCGCCGGACAAACCTACGAGCAGTACTTC	CASSAGQTYEQYF	few	.	TRBV11-2	TRBJ2-7
TGCAGCCCCGTGACAGGGGATGGTGGCTACACCTTC	CSPVTGDGGYTF	.	TRBD1	TRBV29-1	TRBJ1-2
TGTGCCTGGAGTGTAGACAGGGGGTACAATGAGCAGTTCTTC	CAWSVDRGYNEQFF	.	TRBD1	TRBV30	TRBJ2-1
TGCGCCACCAAGAAGGGGACAGGGACTGAAGCTTTCTTT	CATKKGTGTEAFF	.	TRBD1	TRBV14	TRBJ1-1
TGTGCCAGCAGACGAAACCGGGACAGCTATTCACCCCTCCACTTT	CASRRNRDSYSPLHF	few	TRBD1	TRBV6-5	TRBJ1-6
TGTGCCAGCCAGGGACAGGGATTGATCAGCACAGATACGCAGTATTTT	CASQGQGLISTDTQYF	.	TRBD1	TRBV7-9	TRBJ2-3
TGTGCCAGCAGTCCGACCGGGACAGCCTACGAGCAGTACTTC	CASSPTGTAYEQYF	once	TRBD1	TRBV6-1	TRBJ2-7
TGTGCCAGCAGCCCGCTAGCGGGGGGAAACAATGAGCAGTTCTTC	CASSPLAGGNNEQFF	.	TRBD2	TRBV5-4	TRBJ2-1
TGTGCCAGCAGCTTCTCCGGGGGGGGCACAGATACGCAGTATTTT	CASSFSGGGTDTQYF	once	TRBD2	TRBV13	TRBJ2-3
TGTGCCAGCAGCACCAAAACTAGCCTACTTATCACAGATACGCAGTATTTT	CASSTKTSLLITDTQYF	few	.	TRBV21-1	TRBJ2-3
TGTGCCAGCAGCCAAGGGACAGCTTTAACTCTAGCCAAAAACATTCAGTACTTC	CASSQGTALTLAKNIQYF	once	.	TRBV14	TRBJ2-4
TGTGCCAGCACCCGTGTCACAGGGGAAGACTATGGCTACACCTTC	CASTRVTGEDYGYTF	.	TRBD1	TRBV6-1	TRBJ1-2
TGTGCCAGCAGAGTGACAGCTTACTATGGCTACACCTTC	CASRVTAYYGYTF	.	.	TRBV6-5	TRBJ1-2
TGCGCCAGCAGCTTCGACAGCCACCAAGAGACCCAGTACTTC	CASSFDSHQETQYF	.	.	TRBV5-1	TRBJ2-5
TGTGCCAGCAGCACCAGGGGCAGGAGCACAGATACGCAGTATTTT	CASSTRGRSTDTQYF	.	.	TRBV6-6	TRBJ2-3
TGTGCCAGCAGCGGGTCGGGGGTGAACACTGAAGCTTTCTTT	CASSGSGVNTEAFF	once	.	TRBV9	TRBJ1-1
TGTGCCAGCTCACCGGGACTAACTACAGATACGCAGTATTTT	CASSPGLTTDTQYF	.	TRBD2	TRBV18	TRBJ2-3
TGTGCCAGTAGTATGACACCTTCTAAAGAGACCCAGTACTTC	CASSMTPSKETQYF	.	.	TRBV19	TRBJ2-5
TGCGCCAGCAGCCAAGATCCCGTTGAGGCGGCAGGGGGCTATGGCTACACCTTC	CASSQDPVEAAGGYGYTF	once	TRBD1	TRBV4-1	TRBJ1-2
TGTGCCTCCCGGGAGGGCTCGGATGGCTACACCTTC	CASREGSDGYTF	few	.	TRBV10-3	TRBJ1-2
TGTGCCAGCAGCTTAGCGCATGAGGGTTCGTGGGAGACCCAGTACTTC	CASSLAHEGSWETQYF	.	.	TRBV7-9	TRBJ2-5
TGCGCCAGCAGCTTTTTCTTAGCGGGGAGGCCCACCACGAACACCGGGGAGCTGTTTTTT	CASSFFLAGRPTTNTGELFF	.	TRBD2	TRBV5-1	TRBJ2-2
TGTGCCAGTAGTTCCCGACAGGGCAATCAGCCCCAGCATTTT	CASSSRQGNQPQHF	.	.	TRBV19	TRBJ1-5
TGTGCCAGCAGCTTAATTGTGGGACAGGGGACCGAGCAGTACTTC	CASSLIVGQGTEQYF	.	TRBD1	TRBV7-8	TRBJ2-7
TGTGCCAGCTCACAGGACAGGGATTGGACAGATACGCAGTATTTT	CASSQDRDWTDTQYF	once	TRBD1	TRBV18	TRBJ2-3
TGTGCCAGCAGCCGGGGAACCGGGTCGGCGGAAGGGGCCGGGGAGCTGTTTTTT	CASSRGTGSAEGAGELFF	.	.	TRBV4-2	TRBJ2-2
TGTGCCAGCAGCTTAGCGGCTAGCGGGGGGCCGGTGGGAAGGACAGATACGCAGTATTTT	CASSLAASGGPVGRTDTQYF	.	TRBD2	TRBV13	TRBJ2-3
TGCGCCAGCAGCTTAATGACGTTTCAGGAGGGAGCTTTCTTT	CASSLMTFQEGAFF	.	.	TRBV5-1	TRBJ1-1
TGTGCCAGCAGTGGCCTGGGACAGAGCAATCAGCCCCAGCATTTT	CASSGLGQSNQPQHF	.	TRBD1	TRBV5-5	TRBJ1-5
TGCGCCAGCAGCTATCGGACAGGGTTTAAAATTGCGTCTGAAGCTTTCTTT	CASSYRTGFKIASEAFF	.	TRBD1	TRBV4-3	TRBJ1-1
TGTGCCACTGGGACAAGGGGGAATCAGCCCCAGCATTTT	CATGTRGNQPQHF	.	.	TRBV6-5	TRBJ1-5
TGTGCCAGCCGAAACTCGAACACCGGGGAGCTGTTTTTT	CASRNSNTGELFF	once	.	TRBV6-5	TRBJ2-2
TGTGCCAGCAGCCAAGGGAGGGATACGCAGTATTTT	CASSQGRDTQYF	.	.	TRBV13	TRBJ2-3
TGTGCCAGCTCACCCCCGGGACTAGCGGGGGTTAGTGAGCAGTTCTTC	CASSPPGLAGVSEQFF	.	TRBD2	TRBV18	TRBJ2-1
TGTGCCAGCAGTTACTATACTGAAGCTTTCTTT	CASSYYTEAFF	.	.	TRBV28	TRBJ1-1
TGTGCCAGCAGCCCAGGACAGGTTAACACCGGGGAGCTGTTTTTT	CASSPGQVNTGELFF	few	TRBD1	TRBV11-2	TRBJ2-2
TGTTCCAGCAGCTATTCAGGGCCCTACGAGCAGTACTTC	CSSSYSGPYEQYF	.	.	TRBV7-9	TRBJ2-7
TGTGCCAGCAGTTTCCTCTTGACCGGGACACGCGACAATGAGCAGTTCTTC	CASSFLLTGTRDNEQFF	.	.	TRBV28	TRBJ2-1
TGTGCCAGCAGCGACACAGGGATTACTAATTCACCCCTCCACTTT	CASSDTGITNSPLHF	.	.	TRBV7-8	TRBJ1-6
TGTGCCAGCAGCCAAAATAGGGGGACGGAGACCCAGTACTTC	CASSQNRGTETQYF	.	.	TRBV7-2	TRBJ2-5
TGTGCCAGCAGCCCTATCGGGGGGATCACAGATACGCAGTATTTT	CASSPIGGITDTQYF	medium-sized	TRBD2	TRBV14	TRBJ2-3
TGTGCCATTGACAGGGGCCTTCAGGACACTGAAGCTTTCTTT	CAIDRGLQDTEAFF	few	TRBD1	TRBV27	TRBJ1-1
TGTGCCAGCAGCGTAGACAGGGGAGTTTCTGGAAACACCATATATTTT	CASSVDRGVSGNTIYF	.	TRBD1	TRBV2	TRBJ1-3
TGTGCCTGGAGTTACGGTAGAACAGGGGGACCCTACGAGCAGTACTTC	CAWSYGRTGGPYEQYF	.	TRBD1	TRBV30	TRBJ2-7
TGTGCCAGCAGTTACTCTACAGGGACCGATCAGCCCCAGCATTTT	CASSYSTGTDQPQHF	few	.	TRBV6-5	TRBJ1-5
TGTGCCAGTAGTATAGAAGGTGGGACAGGGGGTCGAACTCAGCCCCAGCATTTT	CASSIEGGTGGRTQPQHF	.	TRBD1	TRBV19	TRBJ1-5
TGTGCCAGCAGGGCGGGGGCAAACACTGAAGCTTTCTTT	CASRAGANTEAFF	.	.	TRBV2	TRBJ1-1
TGCGCCAGCAGCCCCACCGGGACAGGGGAGAATGAGCAGTTCTTC	CASSPTGTGENEQFF	.	TRBD1	TRBV5-1	TRBJ2-1